There are many counts of the clone carrying this T cell receptor beta chain. Antigen specificity is unknown. Construction of the TCRbeta library involved unique molecular identifiers. MiXCR, applied by TCRdb to the PCR reads, yields one record per CDR3 protein. The repertoire has about 300,000 distinct CDR3 sequences, roughly a tenth of them found once; the top ten carry roughly 7.1%. V lost 5 bases, J lost 2 bases, and 9 bases stayed unmatched. Germline V gives CDR1 LNHDA, CDR2 SQIVND (reference sequence). The CDR3 runs 16 residues. The sample is drawn from a study of T-cell reconstitution after alpha-beta-depleted transplantation in children. Overall study findings and caveats: About two months after transplant, alpha-beta T cells reportedly came from several hundred expanded graft clones.

This receptor was identified in a boy younger than two with acute myeloid leukemia, due to receive a stem cell transplant. The V and J genes are TRBV19 and TRBJ2-7, with 10 nucleotides matching TRBD2. The sequenced sample was PBMCs, obtained before TCRalphabeta/CD19-depleted stem cell transplant. The CDR3 is CASSRAGLANTYEQYF. The CDR3 coding sequence is TGTGCCAGTAGTCGGGCGGGACTAGCGAACACCTACGAGCAGTACTTC.